Below are 26 T cell receptor beta chains sequenced from a single sample in a study of blood T cell repertoires in COVID-19. Generated by immunoSEQ multiplex PCR, the TCRdb table keeps only in-frame clones and is missing some. The data show approximately 240,000 clones, approximately 82% seen once. Sequences were obtained from peripheral blood. The receptors stem from a woman aged 40 to 55 who had recovered from COVID-19.

The count of this clone is one. The CDR3 coding sequence is TGTGCCAGCAACCAGATCCTGGGACAGAATTCACCCCTCCACTTT. Residues: CASNQILGQNSPLHF. The chain is built from TRBV6-5 and TRBJ1-6; 7 nucleotides match TRBD1. The CDR3 is 15 residues long. The germline V gene has CDR1 MNHEY and CDR2 SVGAGI. With 7 bases clipped from V and 7 bases from J, the junction kept 10 bases outside the gene matches.

The table lists this clone with a few counts. The chain joins TRBV5-5 to TRBJ1-1; no clear D. This CDR3 has 12 amino acids. V lost 4 bases and J lost 1, with 5 bases in between. The germline V gene has CDR1 SGHKS and CDR2 YYEKEE (reference sequence). CDR3 amino acids: CASSPSNTEAFF. The CDR3 DNA is TGTGCCAGCAGCCCCTCGAACACTGAAGCTTTCTTT.

The count of this clone is one. This chain joins TRBV11-3 and TRBJ1-1; no firm D call. CDR1 is SGHNT and CDR2 is YENEEA in the germline V gene. Deletions cut 0 bases from V and 7 bases from J, with 15 bases between. The CDR3 totals 15 residues. CDR3 sequence: CASSLELIGGGEAFF. CDR3 DNA: TGTGCCAGCAGCTTAGAACTCATTGGAGGCGGTGAAGCTTTCTTT.

The gene calls are TRBV2 and TRBJ2-7; TRBD1 matches 9 bases. Germline V gene data show CDR1 as SNHLY and CDR2 as FYNNEI. This CDR3 is 14 amino acids long. With V trimmed by 6 bases and J by 4 bases, 7 bases remained unmatched. CDR3 sequence (DNA): TGTGCCAGCAGCAAAACAGGGGGCGTTTACGAGCAGTACTTC. Translated, it gives CASSKTGGVYEQYF. The entire variable domain, with the rest obtained from reference TRBV2 and TRBJ2-7, is as follows: EPEVTQTPSHQVTQMGQEVILRCVPISNHLYFYWYRQILGQKVEFLVSFYNNEISEKSEIFDDQFSVERPDGSNFTLKIRSTKLEDSAMYFCASSKTGGVYEQYFGPGTRLTVT.

This chain links TRBV7-9 with TRBJ1-2; TRBD1 matches at 9 bases. The CDR3 is 12 residues long. Germline assignment: CDR1 SEHNR and CDR2 FQNEAQ (reference sequence). The V and J ends lost 5 bases and 8 bases, in that order; junction bases with no gene match: 3. The DNA for the CDR3 is TGTGCCAGCAGCACAGGGGGCGGAGGCTACACCTTC. It is translated as CASSTGGGGYTF.

The genes are TRBV7-9 and TRBJ1-4; 8 bases are a match to TRBD1. Germline V gives CDR1 SEHNR, CDR2 FQNEAQ (reference sequence). V shed 5 bases and J 7 bases; nucleotides not matched to a gene: 9. This CDR3 has 15 residues. DNA of the CDR3: TGTGCCAGCAGCGAGTGGACAGGGCCGGGTGAAAAACTGTTTTTT. Protein: CASSEWTGPGEKLFF. The variable domain in full, completed from reference TRBV7-9 and TRBJ1-4, reads DTGVSQNPRHKITKRGQNVTFRCDPISEHNRLYWYRQTLGQGPEFLTYFQNEAQLEKSRLLSDRFSAERPKGSFSTLEIQRTEQGDSAMYLCASSEWTGPGEKLFFGSGTQLSVL.

This chain links TRBV19 with TRBJ1-2; no definite D call. Germline-derived CDR1 and CDR2 are LNHDA and SQIVND (reference sequence). Trimming left V 5 bases short and J 0 bases short, with 10 bases between. This CDR3 spans 14 amino acids. CDR3 residues: CASSSSEANYGYTF. CDR3 sequence (DNA): TGTGCCAGTAGTTCTTCAGAAGCTAACTATGGCTACACCTTC.

There are a few counts of this clone. The V and J genes are TRBV7-9 and TRBJ2-7; 7 bases map to TRBD2. The junction had 5 bases not matched to a gene; V was cut back by 0 bases and J by 6 bases. This CDR3 has 14 amino acids. The germline CDR1 and CDR2 sequences are SEHNR and FQNEAQ (reference sequence). The CDR3 DNA sequence: TGTGCCAGCAGCTTAGCGGGGGGGATTGGCGAGCAGTACTTC. Translated, it gives CASSLAGGIGEQYF.

The chain links TRBV2 to TRBJ1-5; weak D call: TRBD1 (6 bases). This CDR3 is 14 amino acids long. With 5 bases removed from V and 6 bases from J, the gap between germline ends came to 14 bases. Germline values: CDR1 SNHLY, CDR2 FYNNEI. CDR3 DNA: TGTGCCAGCAGTTTCACAGGGTTGGGTCAGCCCCAGCATTTT. As protein: CASSFTGLGQPQHF.

Concerning this clone: The same CDR3 is also encoded by other DNA sequences in this sample. The J gene is TRBJ2-5, the V gene TRBV4-3, with a weak D call TRBD1 (5 bases). Trimming removed 1 base from V and 5 bases from J, with 11 bases in between. This CDR3 contains 14 residues. Germline lookup yields CDR1 LGHNA and CDR2 YSLEER. CDR3 loop: CASSQGQGGETQYF. For the CDR3, the DNA is TGCGCCAGCAGCCAAGGGCAGGGTGGCGAGACCCAGTACTTC.

The J gene is TRBJ1-1, the V gene TRBV10-1, with D tentatively TRBD1 (5 bases). This CDR3 region has 13 residues. V lost 4 bases, J lost 0 bases, and 6 bases lay in between. In germline, CDR1 is WNHNN, CDR2 SYGVQD (reference sequence). CDR3 loop: CASSGQLNTEAFF. In DNA, the CDR3 is TGCGCCAGCAGTGGACAGCTGAACACTGAAGCTTTCTTT.

The chain joins TRBV10-1 to TRBJ2-7; a possible D gene is TRBD1 (7 bases). This CDR3 comprises 13 residues. Germline CDR1 WNHNN, CDR2 SYGVQD (reference sequence). The ends were cut back, 2 bases at V and 4 bases at J, with 9 bases in the middle. The CDR3: CASSEAGGYEQYF. CDR3 coding DNA: TGCGCCAGCAGTGAGGCAGGGGGGTACGAGCAGTACTTC.

This clone appeared a few times. The chain couples TRBV29-1 to TRBJ2-7, with 11 bases lining up with TRBD1. V gave up 5 bases and J gave up 5 bases; unmatched junction bases: 11. Germline values: CDR1 SQVTM, CDR2 ANQGSEA. This CDR3 region has 15 residues. The CDR3 loop reads CSVYKSGTGGNEQYF. The CDR3 region has the DNA TGCAGCGTTTACAAATCCGGGACAGGGGGAAACGAGCAGTACTTC.

The CDR3 DNA follows: TGCGCCAGCAGCTTATATACTACAGATACGCAGTATTTT. It is translated as CASSLYTTDTQYF. V gene TRBV5-1 combines with J gene TRBJ2-3; D is ambiguous. CDR3 size: 13 residues. Germline V gives CDR1 SGHRS, CDR2 YFSETQ. Trimming removed 2 bases at V and 3 bases at J, with 7 bases between.

This clone was seen a few times. The sample carries other DNA sequences with the same CDR3. V usage is TRBV5-1 and J usage is TRBJ1-2, with a possible D match to TRBD1 (5 bases). Germline lookup yields CDR1 SGHRS and CDR2 YFSETQ. V lost 3 bases to trimming and J lost 6 bases, with 9 bases between them. The CDR3 has 12 amino acids. CDR3 DNA: TGCGCCAGCAGCTCTCAGGGTCATGGCTACACCTTC. This encodes CASSSQGHGYTF.

The rearrangement links TRBV6-5 to TRBJ1-4; D is possibly TRBD1 (6 bases). V lost 0 bases and J lost 6, with 11 bases in between. The CDR3 runs 15 residues. The V gene's germline CDR1 is MNHEY and CDR2 SVGAGI. DNA of the CDR3: TGTGCCAGCAGTTACTCTGGGACACGGGATGAAAAACTGTTTTTT. It is translated as CASSYSGTRDEKLFF.

The V and J genes are TRBV28 and TRBJ2-7; TRBD1 aligns across 7 bases. The CDR3 runs to 14 residues. Germline lookup yields CDR1 MDHEN and CDR2 SYDVKM. The V segment lost 2 bases and the J segment 0 bases; nucleotides outside the gene matches: 1. CDR3 sequence reads: CASSLRQGSYEQYF. CDR3 nucleotides: TGTGCCAGCAGTTTAAGACAGGGCTCCTACGAGCAGTACTTC.

The chain joins TRBV5-8 to TRBJ2-1; 8 positions agree with TRBD1. Losses at the gene ends were 5 bases for V and 6 bases for J; bases not matched to a gene: 4. The germline gives CDR1 SGHTS, CDR2 YDEGEE. The CDR3 contains 13 residues. The CDR3 is CASRRTGSNEQFF. The DNA of the CDR3 is TGTGCCAGCAGACGGACAGGGAGCAATGAGCAGTTCTTC.

The rearrangement uses TRBV10-2 and TRBJ1-1; D gene unclear. This CDR3 spans 14 amino acids. V was pared by 4 bases and J by 6 bases, with 15 bases between. Germline CDR1 WSHSY, CDR2 SAAADI. The CDR3 protein is CASSADGSDSEAFF. CDR3 nucleotides: TGCGCCAGCAGTGCCGACGGGAGTGACTCTGAAGCTTTCTTT.

This clone was seen just once. The chain combines TRBV11-3 with TRBJ1-2; a possible D gene is TRBD1 (6 bases). The CDR3 extends over 15 amino acids. Germline lookup yields CDR1 SGHNT and CDR2 YENEEA. Trimming removed 0 bases at V and 2 bases at J, with 10 bases between. The CDR3 DNA reads as TGTGCCAGCAGCTTAGATGGGGGCTCAAACTATGGCTACACCTTC. Translated: CASSLDGGSNYGYTF.

This clone was seen only a few times. The rearrangement links TRBV24-1 to TRBJ1-2; no firm D call. CDR1 KGHDR and CDR2 SFDVKD come from the germline V gene. The V end lost 5 bases, the J end lost 2 bases, and 11 bases lay between the germline ends. CDR3 length: 14 amino acids. DNA for the CDR3: TGTGCCACCAGTGGTACACAGAGCAACTATGGCTACACCTTC. This encodes CATSGTQSNYGYTF.

This rearrangement joins TRBV7-2 to TRBJ2-3; no reliable D call. The germline V and J ends were trimmed by 2 bases and 7 bases, with 10 bases remaining between them. Germline V lookup: CDR1 SGHTA, CDR2 FQGNSA. The length of the CDR3 is 13 residues. The CDR3 sequence: CASSLSSVNTQYF. The CDR3 DNA follows: TGTGCCAGCAGCTTAAGTTCGGTGAATACGCAGTATTTT.

The rearrangement uses TRBV24-1 and TRBJ2-7; 8 nucleotides match TRBD1. The CDR3 runs 14 residues. V lost 6 bases and J lost 4; bases outside the gene matches: 7. Germline V gene lookup returns CDR1 KGHDR and CDR2 SFDVKD. CDR3 sequence: CATSQGQGRYEQYF. CDR3 in DNA: TGTGCCACCAGTCAAGGACAGGGCAGGTACGAGCAGTACTTC.

J is TRBJ2-2 and V is TRBV10-3; 11 bases line up with TRBD1. The CDR3 runs to 13 residues. V shed 10 bases, J shed 6 bases, and the junction held 4 bases outside the gene matches. The germline gives CDR1 ENHRY, CDR2 SYGVKD. In DNA form, the CDR3 reads TGTGCCACCCCGGGACAGGGGGCCGGGGAGCTGTTTTTT. It specifies CATPGQGAGELFF.

This clone appeared a single time. J is TRBJ2-7 and V is TRBV5-1; D is ambiguous. The CDR3 consists of 13 residues. Trimming removed 3 bases at V and 3 bases at J, with 10 bases between. Germline loops: CDR1 SGHRS, CDR2 YFSETQ. The CDR3 nucleotides are TGCGCCAGCAGCTCGGGTCGAGACTACGAGCAGTACTTC. Translated: CASSSGRDYEQYF.

V gene TRBV12-3 or TRBV12-4 combines with J gene TRBJ2-7; possible D gene TRBD2, 6 bases. The CDR3 spans 12 residues. With 9 bases removed from V and 3 bases from J, the gap between germline ends came to 12 bases. CDR3 sequence: CASSTRGYEQYF. The CDR3 bases are TGTGCCAGTTCGACTAGGGGCTACGAGCAGTACTTC.